The source of this T cell receptor (beta chain) is a study of regulatory T cells in long-lasting Graves disease. Libraries of TCR beta came from iRepertoire HTBI primers plus Arm-PCR of CDR3 regions. TCRdb used MiXCR to reprocess the multiplex PCR reads, holding one entry per CDR3 protein. The sample contains 200,000 to 300,000 distinct CDR3 sequences, around 20% of which appear only once. Points from the study as a whole: Patients with persistent disease shared 2,700 or so public clonotypes, outpacing the roughly 970 shared by new patients. Possibly, accuracy suffered from the small sample size.

The time point denotes: newly diagnosed GD, antithyroid drugs for less than 3 months. After RNA was extracted from PBMCs, the TCR library was made from it. Looked up from germline, CDR1 is LGHDT and CDR2 is YNNKEL (reference sequence). The CDR3 covers 12 residues. V lost 5 bases and J lost 2; bases outside the gene matches: 0. This clonotype was detected ten times or more. Its antigen is unidentified. The TCR comes from a female donor with Graves disease. The chain recombines TRBV3-1 with TRBJ2-7; 7 nucleotides agree with TRBD2. Sequenced here: peripheral blood mononuclear cells (PBMCs), sampled at new diagnosis, from a patient treated with antithyroid drugs. For the CDR3, the DNA is TGTGCCAGCAGCGGGAGGGCCTACGAGCAGTACTTC. This sequence encodes CASSGRAYEQYF.